This T cell receptor beta chain was obtained from a study of blood T cell repertoires in COVID-19. Study as a whole: Acute and convalescent COVID-19 specimens originated in the United States, Italy and Spain. T cells, B-cell-depleted T cells, or PBMCs supplied cDNA or gDNA.

As processed by the authors: Nucleated cell counts were estimated from reference gene primer amplification. Sequencing used immunoSEQ multiplex PCR; TCRdb keeps in-frame clones, though not all of them. V, J and clone size were drawn from that table, and D and trimming were deduced from the DNA. The sample has 200,000 to 300,000 clones, under 90% seen once. Germline V gives CDR1 SQVTM, CDR2 ANQGSEA. V was trimmed by 4 bases and J by 7 bases, leaving 10 bases between them. The CDR3 is 12 amino acids. The origin of this receptor is a man in his 60s with acute or convalescent COVID-19. The genes are TRBV29-1 and TRBJ1-4, with D uncertain. Sequences were obtained from peripheral blood. The CDR3 sequence is CSVVSGSEKLFF. The CDR3 DNA is TGCAGCGTTGTCTCGGGAAGTGAAAAACTGTTTTTT.